Sequencing of this TCR beta chain was carried out in a study of control samples from healthy donors and cancer patients. Here immunoSEQ multiplex PCR was the method, and the copy in TCRdb shows in-frame clones only, minus some. The data show roughly 90,000 clones, 85% to 90% seen once. The CDR3 contains 14 residues. Per germline, CDR1 SGHDT and CDR2 YYEEEE. Trimming shortened V by 1 base and J by 8 bases, and 15 bases separated the two germline ends. The source is a woman aged 45-65 years with colorectal cancer. The specimen sequenced was PBMCs. The chain uses TRBV5-6 and TRBJ1-2; TRBD1 might be the D (5 bases). CDR3 residues: CASSLYRTKEGYTF. CDR3 DNA sequence: TGTGCCAGCAGCTTGTACAGGACGAAGGAAGGCTACACCTTC.